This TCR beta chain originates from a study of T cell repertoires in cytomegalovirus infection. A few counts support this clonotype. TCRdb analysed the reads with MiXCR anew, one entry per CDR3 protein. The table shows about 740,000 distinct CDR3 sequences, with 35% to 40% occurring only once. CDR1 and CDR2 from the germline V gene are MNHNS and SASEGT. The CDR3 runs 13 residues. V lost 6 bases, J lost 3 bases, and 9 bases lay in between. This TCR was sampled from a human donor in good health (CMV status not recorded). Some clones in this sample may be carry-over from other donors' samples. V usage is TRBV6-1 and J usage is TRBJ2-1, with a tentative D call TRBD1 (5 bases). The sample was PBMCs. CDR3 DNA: TGTGCCAGCAGCTCTAGGGGCTACAATGAGCAGTTCTTC. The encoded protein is CASSSRGYNEQFF.